A selection of T cell receptor beta chains follows, all from one sample in a study of Graves' ophthalmopathy and Graves' hyperthyroidism. Each CDR3 protein is one row after TCRdb ran MiXCR on the multiplex PCR reads. The table shows 400,000 or so distinct CDR3 sequences, with roughly 15% occurring only once. Source material: peripheral blood. Source of these receptors: an adult woman with stable Graves' hyperthyroidism. Both conserved end residues are part of each CDR3. Each record gives: J gene, clone size, D gene, CDR3 length, V gene, CDR3 DNA, CDR3 protein. D genes are given only for firm matches. Clone size is given for some rows only: seen once, a few or many times, or a class if the clone is expanded.

TRBJ2-3 few TRBD1 15 TRBV12-3/TRBV12-4 TGTGCCAGCAGCCGACAGGGGCACTACACAGATACGCAGTATTTT CASSRQGHYTDTQYF
TRBJ1-2 many NA 11 TRBV27 TGTGCCAGCCGGGGGTGGGATGGCTACACCTTC CASRGWDGYTF
TRBJ2-4 many TRBD1 16 TRBV12-5 TGTGCTAGTGGTTTTGATCCATCTGGACAGGGAAACATTCAGTACTTC CASGFDPSGQGNIQYF
TRBJ2-2 NA TRBD1 15 TRBV9 TGTGCCAGCAGCGTACTGGGACAGGGAACCGGGGAGCTGTTTTTT CASSVLGQGTGELFF
TRBJ1-6 many NA 15 TRBV6-6 TGTGCCAGCAGTTACTCGGTCGAGGTCGATACACCCCTCCACTTT CASSYSVEVDTPLHF
TRBJ2-7 many NA 17 TRBV12-3/TRBV12-4 TGTGCCAGCAGTTCTCCTCCATCCTTGGGAAGTAGGTACGAGCAGTACTTC CASSSPPSLGSRYEQYF
TRBJ2-7 once NA 14 TRBV11-2 TGTGCCAGCAGCTCCGACATGGGGATTTACGATCAGTACTTC CASSSDMGIYDQYF
TRBJ1-1 many NA 15 TRBV28 TGTGCCAGCAGTTTACCCGGGATTCCAGCGGGGGTAGCTTTCTTT CASSLPGIPAGVAFF
TRBJ2-7 few NA 14 TRBV4-3 TGCGCCAGCAGCCAAGTCTCGGGGAGGCGCGAGCAGTACTTC CASSQVSGRREQYF
TRBJ1-6 many NA 16 TRBV28 TGTGCCAGCAGTTCACCCATTCGGACAGTAAATTCACCCCTCCACTTT CASSSPIRTVNSPLHF
TRBJ1-1 many NA 11 TRBV27 TGTGCCAGCAGACTGGGGCCTGAAGCTTTCTTT CASRLGPEAFF
TRBJ1-6 NA TRBD1 17 TRBV12-3/TRBV12-4 TGTGCCAGCACCGACGCAAGACAGGGCGGGAATAATTCACCCCTCCACTTT CASTDARQGGNNSPLHF
TRBJ2-7 few TRBD2 14 TRBV18 TGTGCCAGCGAACATGCCGGGACTAGCCTCGAGCAGTACTTC CASEHAGTSLEQYF
TRBJ2-2 NA NA 16 TRBV28 TGTGCCAGCAGTCTGATCACCCTGAAGAACACCGGGGAGCTGTTTTTT CASSLITLKNTGELFF
TRBJ2-5 many NA 16 TRBV4-1 TGCGCCAGCAGCCCCCTACCGAGACTAGGGCGAGAGACCCAGTACTTC CASSPLPRLGRETQYF
TRBJ2-5 many TRBD2 13 TRBV6-1 TGTGCCAGCAGTCGGACTAGCGAGGAGACCCAGTACTTC CASSRTSEETQYF
TRBJ1-1 many NA 12 TRBV28 TGTGCCAGCAGTAACCCGGGACCGGGAGCTTTCTTT CASSNPGPGAFF
TRBJ2-7 NA NA 14 TRBV18 TGTGCCAGCTCACCGTTCTTTACCAGCTACGAGCAGTACTTC CASSPFFTSYEQYF
TRBJ1-1 NA NA 13 TRBV12-3/TRBV12-4 TGTGCCAGCACCACACAGGGTGGGCCTGAAGCTTTCTTT CASTTQGGPEAFF
TRBJ1-1 NA NA 16 TRBV6-1 TGTGCCAGCAGACAGGATTTGGACTCCCAGAACACTGAAGCTTTCTTT CASRQDLDSQNTEAFF
TRBJ1-1 few NA 13 TRBV20-1 TGCAGTGCTAGGTCTACCTTGAACACTGAAGCTTTCTTT CSARSTLNTEAFF
TRBJ1-5 many TRBD1 19 TRBV4-1 TGCGCCAGCAGCCAAGCTATGGTATTTGGGACAGGCCAAAATCAGCCCCAGCATTTT CASSQAMVFGTGQNQPQHF
TRBJ2-7 many NA 14 TRBV4-3 TGCGCCAGCAGCCAAGATCGGGCGGGGTACGAGCAGTACTTC CASSQDRAGYEQYF
TRBJ1-5 few TRBD1 15 TRBV20-1 TGCAGTGCCCCGGGACAGCTTTCTAGCAATCAGCCCCAGCATTTT CSAPGQLSSNQPQHF
TRBJ2-7 many TRBD1 17 TRBV6-5 TGTGCCAGCAGTTACTCGATATCCGGGACAGGGGGAGACGAGCAGTACTTC CASSYSISGTGGDEQYF
TRBJ2-2 many TRBD2 17 TRBV24-1 TGTGCCACCAGTGATCGGAACGGGAGGGCCTTCACCGGGGAGCTGTTTTTT CATSDRNGRAFTGELFF
TRBJ2-4 many TRBD2 12 TRBV5-1 TGCGCCACCAGCGGGAGACAAAACATTCAGTACTTC CATSGRQNIQYF
TRBJ1-2 many TRBD1 14 TRBV6-5 TGTGCCACCTCGGACAGGGCGGCTAACTATGGCTACACCTTC CATSDRAANYGYTF
TRBJ2-5 many NA 12 TRBV30 TGTGCCTGGAGTGTTGGGCAAGAGACCCAGTACTTC CAWSVGQETQYF
TRBJ1-2 NA NA 12 TRBV7-2 TGTGCCAGCAGCTCGACATGGTATGGCTACACCTTC CASSSTWYGYTF
TRBJ2-7 NA TRBD2 16 TRBV27 TGTGCCAGCAGTTATCGCTTAGCGGGGCTCTCCTACGAGCAGTACTTC CASSYRLAGLSYEQYF
TRBJ1-2 NA NA 12 TRBV12-3/TRBV12-4 TGTGCCAGCAGTTTCGCCCGTTATGGCTACACCTTC CASSFARYGYTF
TRBJ1-1 many NA 13 TRBV19 TGTGCCAGTAGCAGACGGGAGCCGACTGAAGCTTTCTTT CASSRREPTEAFF
TRBJ1-1 many NA 12 TRBV6-5 TGTGCCAGCAGTTCCCCAGGGACTGAAGCTTTCTTT CASSSPGTEAFF